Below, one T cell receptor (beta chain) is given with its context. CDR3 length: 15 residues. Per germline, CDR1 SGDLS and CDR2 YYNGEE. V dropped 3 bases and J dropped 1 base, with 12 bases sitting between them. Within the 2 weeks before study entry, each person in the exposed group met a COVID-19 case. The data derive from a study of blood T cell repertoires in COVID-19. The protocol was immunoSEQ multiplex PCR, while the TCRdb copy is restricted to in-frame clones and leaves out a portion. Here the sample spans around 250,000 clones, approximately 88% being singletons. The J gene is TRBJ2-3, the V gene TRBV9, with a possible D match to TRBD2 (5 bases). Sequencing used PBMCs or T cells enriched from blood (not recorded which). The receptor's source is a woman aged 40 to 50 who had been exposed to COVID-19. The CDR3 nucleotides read TGTGCCAGCAGCGGGACTGGTCCGGGCACAGATACGCAGTATTTT. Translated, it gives CASSGTGPGTDTQYF.